A single sample gave rise to the 8 T cell receptor beta chains below, sequenced in a study of long-term antiretroviral therapy in people with HIV. The libraries were made with immunoSEQ v3.0 at survey level. Assay used: immunoSEQ multiplex PCR; TCRdb lists only in-frame clones, some missing. The sample lists roughly 20,000 clones; around 80% were seen once. The specimen was unsorted PBMCs, collected 4.1 years after starting antiretroviral therapy. The receptors derive from a middle-aged woman with HIV.

The chain joins TRBV4-1 to TRBJ1-1; unclear D gene. Germline V CDR1 and CDR2: MGHRA, YSYEKL. With 1 base removed from V and 0 bases from J, the gap between germline ends came to 9 bases. CDR3 length equals 15 residues. The CDR3 region is CASSQGAGLNTEAFF. The CDR3 DNA sequence: TGCGCCAGCAGCCAAGGGGCGGGATTGAACACTGAAGCTTTCTTT.

The count of this clone is one. The chain carries TRBV29-1 and TRBJ2-7; TRBD2 agrees at 12 bases. The CDR3 is 16 residues long. V lost 4 bases and J lost 0; bases outside the gene matches: 7. Germline V CDR1 and CDR2: SQVTM, ANQGSEA. The CDR3 region has the DNA TGCAGCGTTGTGGGACTAGCGGGCGTTAGCTCCTACGAGCAGTACTTC. This codes for CSVVGLAGVSSYEQYF.

The CDR3 DNA is TGTGCCACCAGCAGAGGGGGGAACACCGGGGAGCTGTTTTTT. It translates to CATSRGGNTGELFF. The gene calls are TRBV15 and TRBJ2-2; D unclear. The germline V gene encodes CDR1 LNHNV and CDR2 YYDKDF (reference sequence). The CDR3 covers 14 residues. Trimming pared 1 base from V and 1 base from J, leaving 4 bases between.

The CDR3 loop is CASSTQEDFTGELFF. CDR3 nucleotide sequence: TGTGCCAGTAGTACCCAGGAGGACTTCACCGGGGAGCTGTTTTTT. The chain employs TRBV19 and TRBJ2-2; possibly TRBD2 for D (5 bases). CDR3 size: 15 residues. In germline, CDR1 is LNHDA, CDR2 SQIVND (reference sequence). The ends were cut back, 4 bases at V and 4 bases at J, with 13 bases in the middle.

The rearrangement links TRBV11-2 to TRBJ2-3; D not resolved. The CDR3 has 15 residues. V was clipped by 4 bases and J by 0 bases, with 11 bases between them. Per germline, CDR1 SGHAT and CDR2 FQNNGV. CDR3 DNA sequence: TGTGCCAGCAGCTCAAGCCTTACTAGCACAGATACGCAGTATTTT. This sequence encodes CASSSSLTSTDTQYF.

The CDR3 is CASSSNVKQETQYF. CDR3 bases: TGTGCCAGCAGCTCGAATGTGAAGCAAGAGACCCAGTACTTC. The chain couples TRBV5-8 to TRBJ2-5; no clear D. The CDR3 covers 14 residues. V lost 3 bases to trimming and J lost 2 bases, with 11 bases between them. Germline assignment: CDR1 SGHTS and CDR2 YDEGEE.

This clone was seen only a few times. The chain carries TRBV7-6 and TRBJ1-1, with D hard to call. The CDR3 contains 12 residues. CDR1 and CDR2 from the germline V gene are SGHVS and FNYEAQ. V lost 4 bases and J 8 bases, leaving 11 bases between the germline ends. CDR3 region: CASSSAGGEAFF. Here the CDR3 DNA reads TGTGCCAGCAGCTCCGCGGGAGGGGAAGCTTTCTTT.

This sequence joins TRBV19 and TRBJ2-2; D gene ambiguous. Germline V gene lookup returns CDR1 LNHDA and CDR2 SQIVND (reference sequence). The CDR3 loop spans 12 amino acids. V gave up 5 bases and J gave up 3 bases, with 4 bases separating them. The CDR3 coding sequence is TGTGCCAGTAGTTGGGACACCGGGGAGCTGTTTTTT. As protein: CASSWDTGELFF. Based on the CDR3 plus reference TRBV19 and TRBJ2-2, the full variable domain is DGGITQSPKYLFRKEGQNVTLSCEQNLNHDAMYWYRQDPGQGLRLIYYSQIVNDFQKGDIAEGYSVSREKKESFPLTVTSAQKNPTAFYLCASSWDTGELFFGEGSRLTVL.